These 30 T cell receptor beta chains came from one sample sequenced in a study of T-cell memory formation after mild COVID-19. One entry per CDR3 protein results from TCRdb running MiXCR on the 5' RACE reads. The table includes 250,000 to 300,000 distinct CDR3 sequences, around 16% detected once. The sample comprised PBMCs or a T cell subset sorted from them (not recorded which). The origin of the receptors is a man younger than 30 who had mild COVID-19 (a few samples of this study predate the infection). Cell type and time point are not known.

This clonotype was seen a few times. This chain links TRBV15 with TRBJ1-1; D perhaps matches TRBD1 (5 bases). Germline CDR1 LNHNV, CDR2 YYDKDF (reference sequence). This CDR3 is 14 amino acids long. Trimming cost V 1 base and J 3 bases, with 9 bases left between them. The CDR3 coding sequence is TGTGCCACCAGCAGAGTGACAGCTGACACTGAAGCTTTCTTT. It is translated as CATSRVTADTEAFF.

CDR3 sequence (DNA): TGTGCCATCACTACGGGGGGCTCCTACAATGAGCAGTTCTTC. It is translated as CAITTGGSYNEQFF. The genes are TRBV10-3 and TRBJ2-1, with 7 positions matching TRBD2. CDR3 length: 14 amino acids. With 7 bases clipped from V and 0 bases from J, the junction kept 3 bases outside the gene matches. Looked up from germline, CDR1 is ENHRY and CDR2 is SYGVKD.

V is TRBV24-1 and J is TRBJ2-1; no definite D call. From germline, CDR1 is KGHDR and CDR2 SFDVKD. The CDR3 length is 12 residues. Trimming shortened V by 3 bases and J by 5 bases, and 4 bases separated the two germline ends. The CDR3 sequence is CATSDLDNEQFF. CDR3 nucleotide sequence: TGTGCCACCAGTGATCTCGACAATGAGCAGTTCTTC.

This clonotype was observed a few times. The rearrangement links TRBV18 to TRBJ2-7, with unresolved D. The CDR3 is 14 amino acids. Germline-derived CDR1 and CDR2 are KGHSH and LQKENI. V was pared by 2 bases and J by 3 bases, with 11 bases between. The CDR3 nucleotides are TGTGCCAGCTCACCAGAGGCAACGTTCTACGAGCAGTACTTC. Translated, it gives CASSPEATFYEQYF.

The chain has TRBV7-2 and TRBJ2-3, with a possible D match to TRBD2 (6 bases). CDR3 length: 13 residues. Germline values: CDR1 SGHTA, CDR2 FQGNSA. V lost 5 bases and J lost 2, with 8 bases in between. The chain's CDR3 is CASSQDYTDTQYF. The DNA for the CDR3 is TGTGCCAGCAGCCAGGACTACACAGATACGCAGTATTTT.

The V and J genes are TRBV12-3 or TRBV12-4 and TRBJ1-5; D might be TRBD1 (6 bases). The CDR3 extends over 14 amino acids. Trimming pared 5 bases from V and 1 base from J, leaving 9 bases between. CDR3 DNA sequence: TGTGCCAGCAGTATAACAGGGAGCAATCAGCCCCAGCATTTT. Translated: CASSITGSNQPQHF.

This chain joins TRBV7-2 and TRBJ2-1; D is unclear. The CDR3 spans 14 residues. Germline V gene sequence: CDR1 SGHTA, CDR2 FQGNSA. V was clipped by 3 bases and J by 8 bases, with 14 bases between them. The CDR3 coding sequence is TGTGCCAGCAGCTTGCTAGTGGGGATCCATGAGCAGTTCTTC. As protein: CASSLLVGIHEQFF.

This clonotype appeared a few times. The rearrangement links TRBV4-2 to TRBJ2-7; weak D call: TRBD1 (6 bases). The V gene's germline CDR1 is LGHNA and CDR2 YNFKEQ. The CDR3 runs 16 residues. The ends were cut back, 7 bases at V and 2 bases at J, with 21 bases in the middle. CDR3 sequence (DNA): TGTGCCAGCACACAAGGGGGAGCAGGGACCCCCTACGAGCAGTACTTC. This gives the protein CASTQGGAGTPYEQYF.

The rearrangement joins TRBV6-2 or TRBV6-3 to TRBJ2-3; D is uncertain. The V end lost 6 bases, the J end lost 4 bases, and 8 bases lay between the germline ends. The CDR3 has 12 amino acids. Looked up from germline, CDR1 is MNHEY and CDR2 is SVGEGT. The CDR3 nucleotides are TGTGCCAGCAGGCTACATGCAGATACGCAGTATTTT. It codes for CASRLHADTQYF.

V usage is TRBV20-1 and J usage is TRBJ2-2; TRBD1 is a possible D gene (6 bases). Trimming took off 4 bases at V and 1 base at J, with 7 bases between the two ends. The CDR3 runs 13 residues. Germline V CDR1 and CDR2: DFQATT, SNEGSKA (reference sequence). CDR3 in DNA: TGCAGTGCTAACAGGGAGAACACCGGGGAGCTGTTTTTT. It specifies CSANRENTGELFF.

This rearrangement joins TRBV10-3 to TRBJ1-1; TRBD1 matches at 10 bases. CDR1 is ENHRY, CDR2 SYGVKD, per germline. The CDR3 consists of 17 residues. The trim removed 2 bases at V and 3 bases at J, leaving 9 bases unmatched. CDR3 DNA: TGTGCCATCAGTGAGCCTGGACAGGGGGTAGGCGACACTGAAGCTTTCTTT. Its translation is CAISEPGQGVGDTEAFF.

The rearrangement joins TRBV12-3 or TRBV12-4 to TRBJ2-5, with a tentative D call TRBD2 (6 bases). The CDR3 spans 13 residues. V lost 5 bases and J lost 5, with 12 bases in between. The CDR3 DNA reads TGTGCCAGCAGTATCCCTGGAGGGGAGACCCAGTACTTC. Protein: CASSIPGGETQYF.

In this sample, this clonotype turned up many times. The genes are TRBV6-5 and TRBJ1-1, with a tentative D call TRBD1 (5 bases). The CDR3 loop spans 14 amino acids. The ends were cut back, 3 bases at V and 6 bases at J, with 14 bases in the middle. From germline, CDR1 is MNHEY and CDR2 SVGAGI. CDR3 amino acids: CASSYLRGVAEAFF. The CDR3, as DNA: TGTGCCAGCAGTTATCTTCGGGGCGTCGCTGAAGCTTTCTTT.

The chain has TRBV10-3 and TRBJ2-7; a possible D gene is TRBD1 (6 bases). The CDR3 consists of 13 residues. Germline V lookup: CDR1 ENHRY, CDR2 SYGVKD. V lost 4 bases, J lost 2 bases, and 9 bases lay in between. The chain's CDR3 is CAISVGTPYEQYF. As DNA, the CDR3 is TGTGCCATCAGTGTGGGGACACCCTACGAGCAGTACTTC.

This clonotype was observed a few times. The gene calls are TRBV5-1 and TRBJ2-1; D could derive from TRBD1 or TRBD2 (5 bases each). There are 14 residues in the CDR3. The germline V gene has CDR1 SGHRS and CDR2 YFSETQ. Trimming stripped 7 bases from V and 10 bases from J, with 21 bases between. The CDR3 spells CASGGGQQLREQFF. The CDR3 DNA sequence: TGCGCCAGCGGGGGTGGGCAGCAACTACGGGAGCAGTTCTTC.

The chain carries TRBV20-1 and TRBJ2-1; no reliable D call. CDR3 length equals 14 residues. The ends were cut back, 5 bases at V and 0 bases at J, with 11 bases in the middle. In germline, CDR1 is DFQATT, CDR2 SNEGSKA (reference sequence). The CDR3 nucleotides read TGCAGTGCTCCCAGGAGTCCCTCCTACAATGAGCAGTTCTTC. Translation gives CSAPRSPSYNEQFF.

This clonotype was seen only a few times. V and J are TRBV5-1 and TRBJ2-1, with a weak D call TRBD2 (6 bases). V was cut by 3 bases and J by 3 bases, with 28 bases left in between. The CDR3 has 20 residues. Germline CDR1 reads SGHRS; CDR2 reads YFSETQ. This chain's CDR3 is CASSSRELGPNSLVYNEQFF. CDR3 DNA sequence: TGCGCCAGCAGCTCCCGGGAGCTAGGGCCAAATTCCCTCGTCTACAATGAGCAGTTCTTC.

The rearrangement joins TRBV6-5 to TRBJ1-1, with 8 bases matching TRBD1. With V trimmed by 6 bases and J by 4 bases, 4 bases remained unmatched. This CDR3 has 13 amino acids. The V gene's germline CDR1 is MNHEY and CDR2 SVGAGI. CDR3 DNA sequence: TGTGCCAGCAGACTCGACAGGGGCACTGAAGCTTTCTTT. Its protein product is CASRLDRGTEAFF.

The chain has TRBV5-5 and TRBJ1-1; D is unresolved. Germline CDR1 is SGHKS and CDR2 is YYEKEE (reference sequence). Trimming took off 0 bases at V and 5 bases at J, with 14 bases between the two ends. The CDR3 runs 15 residues. The CDR3 loop reads CASSLGAFPQTEAFF. CDR3 in DNA: TGTGCCAGCAGCTTGGGGGCATTTCCCCAGACTGAAGCTTTCTTT.

This sequence joins TRBV11-2 and TRBJ1-6, with a tentative D call TRBD1 (5 bases). Germline lookup yields CDR1 SGHAT and CDR2 FQNNGV. V lost 5 bases and J 9 bases, leaving 17 bases between the germline ends. This CDR3 has 15 amino acids. Written as DNA, the CDR3 is TGTGCCAGCAGCCCCCGGGGGTTGGCCTTTTCACCCCTCCACTTT. This translates into CASSPRGLAFSPLHF. Together with reference TRBV11-2 and TRBJ1-6, the CDR3 gives the full variable domain: EAGVAQSPRYKIIEKRQSVAFWCNPISGHATLYWYQQILGQGPKLLIQFQNNGVVDDSQLPKDRFSAERLKGVDSTLKIQPAKLEDSAVYLCASSPRGLAFSPLHFGNGTRLTVT.

The chain carries TRBV28 and TRBJ1-3; D gene ambiguous. The CDR3 is made up of 12 amino acids. The ends were cut back, 3 bases at V and 4 bases at J, with 4 bases in the middle. Germline V CDR1 and CDR2: MDHEN, SYDVKM. In DNA form, the CDR3 reads TGTGCCAGCAGTTTTCAAGGAAACACCATATATTTT. As protein: CASSFQGNTIYF.

The chain has TRBV28 and TRBJ2-7; 9 nucleotides line up with TRBD1. V lost 5 bases, J lost 5 bases, and 10 bases stayed unmatched. Germline CDR1 MDHEN, CDR2 SYDVKM. This CDR3 contains 15 residues. The CDR3 DNA follows: TGTGCCAGCAGTGTCGGACAGGGGAGAGAGAACGAGCAGTACGTC. This gives the protein CASSVGQGRENEQYV.

This clonotype was counted between two and nine times. V and J are TRBV4-1 and TRBJ1-1; maybe TRBD1 (6 bases). Trimming took off 3 bases at V and 4 bases at J, with 15 bases between the two ends. Germline V gene lookup returns CDR1 MGHRA and CDR2 YSYEKL. The CDR3 covers 15 residues. CDR3: CASSQTQGIGTEAFF. Written as DNA, the CDR3 is TGCGCCAGCAGCCAGACACAGGGTATCGGCACTGAAGCTTTCTTT.

This chain connects TRBV5-1 to TRBJ2-1, with TRBD1 matching 7 bases. This CDR3 spans 15 amino acids. The V segment lost 4 bases and the J segment 3 bases; nucleotides outside the gene matches: 7. In germline, CDR1 is SGHRS, CDR2 YFSETQ. The CDR3 reads CASSRSGTVYNEQFF. For the CDR3, the DNA is TGCGCCAGCAGCAGATCCGGGACAGTCTACAATGAGCAGTTCTTC.

This chain links TRBV7-9 with TRBJ2-7; 10 nucleotides align to TRBD1. The V segment lost 4 bases and the J segment 5 bases; nucleotides outside the gene matches: 14. Germline CDR1 and CDR2: SEHNR and FQNEAQ (reference sequence). CDR3 length: 17 residues. The CDR3 DNA is TGTGCCAGCAGCTCAAACCGCGACCGGGACAGGGGACACGAGCAGTACTTC. This gives the protein CASSSNRDRDRGHEQYF.

The chain joins TRBV7-9 to TRBJ1-1; D is uncertain. CDR1 and CDR2 from the germline V gene are SEHNR and FQNEAQ (reference sequence). The length of the CDR3 is 12 residues. Trimming took 6 bases from V and 5 from J, leaving 10 bases between them. The CDR3 spells CASRYTGTEAFF. The CDR3 DNA is TGTGCCAGCAGATATACCGGGACTGAAGCTTTCTTT. Full variable domain (remainder filled in from reference TRBV7-9 and TRBJ1-1): DTGVSQNPRHKITKRGQNVTFRCDPISEHNRLYWYRQTLGQGPEFLTYFQNEAQLEKSRLLSDRFSAERPKGSFSTLEIQRTEQGDSAMYLCASRYTGTEAFFGQGTRLTVV.

This clonotype was detected ten times or more. The chain has TRBV6-2 or TRBV6-3 and TRBJ2-4, with 12 bases lining up with TRBD2. After removal of 6 bases from V and 11 bases from J, the junction contained 11 bases not matched to a gene. The CDR3 has 15 residues. Germline values: CDR1 MNHEY, CDR2 SVGEGT. The DNA for the CDR3 is TGTGCCAGCAGGCCGACTAGCGGGGGCGGCCTCGTTCAGTACTTC. Amino acid sequence: CASRPTSGGGLVQYF.

This chain joins TRBV4-1 and TRBJ2-3; TRBD1 might be the D (7 bases). This CDR3 is built from 15 residues. CDR1 is MGHRA, CDR2 YSYEKL, per germline. Trimming removed 3 bases from V and 9 bases from J, with 19 bases in between. The CDR3 DNA is TGCGCCAGCAGCCAGGAGGGGGCGGTGAGGGTCACGCAGTATTTT. It is translated as CASSQEGAVRVTQYF.

This chain connects TRBV20-1 to TRBJ2-1; D might be TRBD2 (6 bases). Trimming pared 1 base from V and 6 bases from J, leaving 16 bases between. Germline-derived CDR1 and CDR2 are DFQATT and SNEGSKA (reference sequence). CDR3 length: 15 residues. The CDR3 loop is CSARAETRQSNEQFF. CDR3 nucleotides: TGCAGTGCTAGAGCGGAGACTAGGCAATCCAATGAGCAGTTCTTC.

A few counts support this clonotype. Here the CDR3 DNA reads TGCGCCAGCAGTTATAGCGGGGGAGAGACCCAGTACTTC. Protein sequence: CASSYSGGETQYF. The chain carries TRBV5-1 and TRBJ2-5, with 9 positions matching TRBD2. This CDR3 region has 13 residues. The germline CDR1 and CDR2 sequences are SGHRS and YFSETQ. The V segment lost 5 bases and the J segment 4 bases; nucleotides outside the gene matches: 3.